One and the same sample provided the 14 T cell receptor beta chains below, sequenced in a study of CD8 T cells in Susac syndrome. RNA, at about 0.45 to 1 ug, was reverse transcribed with random hexamers. One entry per CDR3 protein results from TCRdb running MiXCR on the immunoSEQ multiplex PCR reads. Among some 200,000 distinct CDR3 sequences, approximately 95% were seen once, and the ten largest hold around 0.15%. The sequenced sample consisted of CD8+ T cells from PBMCs. The receptors shown here come from a human donor with Susac syndrome.

The rearrangement uses TRBV9 and TRBJ2-5, with a tentative D call TRBD2 (6 bases). Germline-derived CDR1 and CDR2 are SGDLS and YYNGEE. The ends were cut back, 3 bases at V and 7 bases at J, with 13 bases in the middle. CDR3 size: 13 residues. CDR3 DNA: TGTGCCAGCAGCGATCGGGGGAGAGGGACCCAGTACTTC. Amino acid sequence: CASSDRGRGTQYF.

V gene TRBV28 combines with J gene TRBJ2-5; D remains ambiguous. V was cut by 2 bases and J by 1 base, with 2 bases left in between. Germline V CDR1 and CDR2: MDHEN, SYDVKM. CDR3 length: 12 residues. Here the CDR3 reads CASSLTQETQYF. CDR3 sequence (DNA): TGTGCCAGCAGTTTAACCCAAGAGACCCAGTACTTC.

The DNA for the CDR3 is TGCAGTGCCCCGGGGGGCCATAATGAAAAACTGTTTTTT. It is translated as CSAPGGHNEKLFF. The V call is TRBV20-1, the J call TRBJ1-4, with a tentative D call TRBD1 (6 bases). CDR1 and CDR2 from the germline V gene are DFQATT and SNEGSKA (reference sequence). This CDR3 has 13 residues. V lost 6 bases to trimming and J lost 4 bases, with 12 bases between them.

This clonotype has only a few counts. The V call is TRBV14, the J call TRBJ2-1; TRBD2 matches at 7 bases. Germline V gene sequence: CDR1 SGHDN, CDR2 FVKESK. The length of the CDR3 is 15 residues. The trim removed 3 bases at V and 0 bases at J, leaving 2 bases unmatched. CDR3 sequence: CASSQGGSSYNEQFF. The CDR3 nucleotides read TGTGCCAGCAGCCAGGGGGGGAGCTCCTACAATGAGCAGTTCTTC.

The V call is TRBV12-3 or TRBV12-4, the J call TRBJ2-5, with 10 bases identical to TRBD1. This CDR3 region has 15 residues. The V gene end was trimmed by 6 bases and the J gene end by 2 bases; junction bases not matched to a gene: 6. The CDR3 DNA reads TGTGCCAGCAGCGGAGGACAGGGGGGACAAGAGACCCAGTACTTC. Its protein product is CASSGGQGGQETQYF.

This chain uses TRBV4-1 with TRBJ1-1; 9 bases line up with TRBD1. V shed 4 bases and J 0 bases; nucleotides not matched to a gene: 6. This CDR3 has 16 amino acids. Germline V gene lookup returns CDR1 MGHRA and CDR2 YSYEKL. The CDR3 spells CASSPTGQGVNTEAFF. The DNA of the CDR3 is TGCGCCAGCAGCCCCACGGGACAGGGCGTGAACACTGAAGCTTTCTTT.

The chain carries TRBV9 and TRBJ1-1; D not certain. Germline values: CDR1 SGDLS, CDR2 YYNGEE. The length of the CDR3 is 13 residues. Trimming pared 3 bases from V and 1 base from J, leaving 7 bases between. CDR3 sequence reads: CASSENTNTEAFF. The CDR3 coding sequence is TGTGCCAGCAGCGAGAACACGAACACTGAAGCTTTCTTT.

The count of this clonotype is one. The chain employs TRBV24-1 and TRBJ1-1; weak D call: TRBD1 (5 bases). V gave up 4 bases and J gave up 4 bases, with 15 bases separating them. This CDR3 has 15 residues. Germline CDR1 and CDR2: KGHDR and SFDVKD. CDR3 loop: CATSDTGTGFTEAFF. The CDR3 coding sequence is TGTGCCACCAGTGACACCGGGACGGGCTTCACTGAAGCTTTCTTT.

This clonotype has only one observation. The chain uses TRBV5-1 and TRBJ2-1; maybe TRBD2 (6 bases). Trimming cost V 7 bases and J 6 bases, with 20 bases left between them. Germline V lookup: CDR1 SGHRS, CDR2 YFSETQ. The length of the CDR3 is 15 residues. CDR3 nucleotides: TGCGCCAGCTTGGGGGGAAGCGGAGACCTCAATGAGCAGTTCTTC. As protein: CASLGGSGDLNEQFF.

This clonotype was detected only once. The chain links TRBV4-1 to TRBJ1-4; D gene uncertain. The CDR3 totals 15 residues. CDR1 is MGHRA, CDR2 YSYEKL, per germline. The V and J ends lost 0 bases and 4 bases respectively, with 9 bases between them. The CDR3 here is CASSQERMLNEKLFF. DNA of the CDR3: TGCGCCAGCAGCCAAGAACGGATGCTTAATGAAAAACTGTTTTTT.

V and J are TRBV25-1 and TRBJ2-2; D not certain. The V and J ends lost 4 bases and 6 bases respectively, with 6 bases between them. The germline CDR1 and CDR2 sequences are MGHDK and SYGVNS. The CDR3 is 12 residues long. The CDR3: CASSVMPGELFF. CDR3 nucleotides: TGTGCCAGCAGTGTTATGCCCGGGGAGCTGTTTTTT. Supplemented by reference TRBV25-1 and TRBJ2-2, the full variable domain reads EADIYQTPRYLVIGTGKKITLECSQTMGHDKMYWYQQDPGMELHLIHYSYGVNSTEKGDLSSESTVSRIRTEHFPLTLESARPSHTSQYLCASSVMPGELFFGEGSRLTVL.

V gene TRBV28 combines with J gene TRBJ2-7, with 11 bases lining up with TRBD2. This CDR3 is built from 17 residues. CDR1 and CDR2 from the germline V gene are MDHEN and SYDVKM. V was pared by 3 bases and J by 4 bases, with 11 bases of the junction left unmatched. In DNA, the CDR3 is TGTGCCAGCAGTTTTCTGGCTAGCGGGAGGTCAAGGTACGAGCAGTACTTC. This gives the protein CASSFLASGRSRYEQYF.

The genes are TRBV10-3 and TRBJ1-1; D uncertain. The CDR3 loop spans 11 amino acids. Germline loops: CDR1 ENHRY, CDR2 SYGVKD. Trimming removed 1 base from V and 5 bases from J, with 2 bases in between. Written as DNA, the CDR3 is TGTGCCATCAGTGAGTTTACTGAAGCTTTCTTT. This codes for CAISEFTEAFF.

This clonotype has only a few counts. The chain joins TRBV13 to TRBJ2-7; D is possibly TRBD1 (6 bases). V was clipped by 3 bases and J by 4 bases, with 10 bases between them. The CDR3 length is 13 residues. From germline, CDR1 is PRHDT and CDR2 FYEKMQ (reference sequence). CDR3 coding DNA: TGTGCCAGCAGCTTTGACAGGAGATACGAGCAGTACTTC. Translation gives CASSFDRRYEQYF.